One and the same sample provided the 4 T cell receptor beta chains below, sequenced in a study of response to subunit inactivated influenza vaccine. A single record per CDR3 protein comes from TCRdb applying MiXCR to the RT-PCR reads. The sample shows hundreds of thousands of distinct CDR3 sequences, about 8% of them seen only once. Sequenced material: PBMCs from blood, taken 23 to 25 months after vaccination. Source of these receptors: a man aged 50 to 69 who received an inactivated influenza vaccine.

The chain employs TRBV4-1 and TRBJ1-2; a possible D gene is TRBD1 (5 bases). CDR1 is MGHRA and CDR2 is YSYEKL in the germline V gene. The V end was cut by 8 bases, the J end by 3 bases, with 10 bases between. The CDR3 consists of 12 residues. DNA of the CDR3: TGCGCCAGCCTTGGGACGGACTATGGCTACACCTTC. Translated: CASLGTDYGYTF.

On this clonotype: A much larger clonotype is one base distant, so this may be a read error. The chain recombines TRBV10-3 with TRBJ2-6; a weak D match, TRBD1 (6 bases). This CDR3 is 14 amino acids long. Germline CDR1 is ENHRY and CDR2 is SYGVKD. In DNA, the CDR3 is TGTGCCACGCAGACAGGCTCTGGGGCCGACGTCCTGACTTTC. This gives the protein CATQTGSGADVLTF.

V usage is TRBV18 and J usage is TRBJ2-2; no reliable D call. V dropped 4 bases and J dropped 1 base, with 10 bases sitting between them. CDR1 KGHSH and CDR2 LQKENI come from the germline V gene. The CDR3 covers 15 residues. The DNA of the CDR3 is TGTGCCAGCTCACTCGCCGTGAGGAACACCGGGGAGCTGTTTTTT. Translating it yields CASSLAVRNTGELFF.

The sample holds many counts of this clonotype. The chain employs TRBV29-1 and TRBJ1-3; the D gene is possibly TRBD1 (6 bases). Germline V gene data show CDR1 as SQVTM and CDR2 as ANQGSEA. V was trimmed by 6 bases and J by 8 bases, leaving 17 bases between them. The CDR3 runs 13 residues. CDR3: CSVAGTLVDTIYF. The CDR3 DNA sequence: TGCAGCGTCGCCGGGACACTAGTAGACACCATATATTTT.